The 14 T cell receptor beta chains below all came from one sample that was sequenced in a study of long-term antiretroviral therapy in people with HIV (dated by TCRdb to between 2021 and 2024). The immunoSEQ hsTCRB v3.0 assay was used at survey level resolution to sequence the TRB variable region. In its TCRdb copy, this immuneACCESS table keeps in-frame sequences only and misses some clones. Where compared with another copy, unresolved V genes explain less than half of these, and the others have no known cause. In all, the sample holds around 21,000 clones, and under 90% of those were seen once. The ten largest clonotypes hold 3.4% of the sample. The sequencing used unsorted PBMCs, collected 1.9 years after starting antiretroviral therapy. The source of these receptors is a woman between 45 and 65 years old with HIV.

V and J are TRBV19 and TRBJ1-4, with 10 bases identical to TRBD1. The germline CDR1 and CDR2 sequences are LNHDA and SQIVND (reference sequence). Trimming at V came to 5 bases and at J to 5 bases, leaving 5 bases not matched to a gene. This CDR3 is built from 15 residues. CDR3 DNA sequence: TGTGCCAGTAGTCCCGGGACAGGGGCGAATGAAAAACTGTTTTTT. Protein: CASSPGTGANEKLFF.

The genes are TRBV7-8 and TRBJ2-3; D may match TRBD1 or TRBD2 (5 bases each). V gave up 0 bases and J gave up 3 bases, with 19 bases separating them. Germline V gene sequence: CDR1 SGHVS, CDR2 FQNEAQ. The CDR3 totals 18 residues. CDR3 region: CASSLALRGRSSTDTQYF. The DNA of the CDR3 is TGTGCCAGCAGCTTAGCGCTAAGGGGACGCAGCAGTACAGATACGCAGTATTTT.

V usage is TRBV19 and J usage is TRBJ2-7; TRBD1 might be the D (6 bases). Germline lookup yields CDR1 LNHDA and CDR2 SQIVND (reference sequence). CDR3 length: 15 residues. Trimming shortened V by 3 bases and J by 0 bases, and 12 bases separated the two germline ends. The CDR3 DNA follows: TGTGCCAGTAGTATCGACCGGGACACCTCCTACGAGCAGTACTTC. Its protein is CASSIDRDTSYEQYF.

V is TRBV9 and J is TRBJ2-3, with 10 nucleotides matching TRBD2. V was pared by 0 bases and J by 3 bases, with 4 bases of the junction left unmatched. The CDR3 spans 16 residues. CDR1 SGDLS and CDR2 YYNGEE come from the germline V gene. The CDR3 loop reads CASSVAGLAVTDTQYF. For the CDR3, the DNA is TGTGCCAGCAGCGTAGCTGGACTAGCGGTAACAGATACGCAGTATTTT.

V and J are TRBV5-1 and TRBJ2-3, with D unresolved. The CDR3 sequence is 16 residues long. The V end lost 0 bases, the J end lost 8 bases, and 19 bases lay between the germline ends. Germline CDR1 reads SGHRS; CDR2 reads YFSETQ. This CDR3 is CASSLDPPGLYGTQYF. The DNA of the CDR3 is TGCGCCAGCAGCTTGGACCCTCCGGGTTTGTATGGTACGCAGTATTTT.

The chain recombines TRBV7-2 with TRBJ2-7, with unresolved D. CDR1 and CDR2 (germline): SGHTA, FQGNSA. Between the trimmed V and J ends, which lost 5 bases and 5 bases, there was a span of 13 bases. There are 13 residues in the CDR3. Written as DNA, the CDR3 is TGTGCCAGCAGCCTGACTCCACTTGACGAGCAGTACTTC. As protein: CASSLTPLDEQYF. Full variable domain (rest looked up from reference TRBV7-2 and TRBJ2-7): GAGVSQSPSNKVTEKGKDVELRCDPISGHTALYWYRQSLGQGLEFLIYFQGNSAPDKSGLPSDRFSAERTGGSVSTLTIQRTQQEDSAVYLCASSLTPLDEQYFGPGTRLTVT.

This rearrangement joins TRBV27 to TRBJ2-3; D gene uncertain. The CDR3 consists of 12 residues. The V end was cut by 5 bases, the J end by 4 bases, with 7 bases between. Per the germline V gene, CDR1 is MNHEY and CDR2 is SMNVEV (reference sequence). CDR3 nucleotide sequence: TGTGCCAGCAGTCTCCCCCCAGATACGCAGTATTTT. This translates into CASSLPPDTQYF.

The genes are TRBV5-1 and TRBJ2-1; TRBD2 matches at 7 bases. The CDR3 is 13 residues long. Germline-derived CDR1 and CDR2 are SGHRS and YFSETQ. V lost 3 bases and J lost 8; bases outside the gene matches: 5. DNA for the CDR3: TGCGCCAGCAGCTCGACTAGCTTGTATGAGCAGTTCTTC. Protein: CASSSTSLYEQFF.

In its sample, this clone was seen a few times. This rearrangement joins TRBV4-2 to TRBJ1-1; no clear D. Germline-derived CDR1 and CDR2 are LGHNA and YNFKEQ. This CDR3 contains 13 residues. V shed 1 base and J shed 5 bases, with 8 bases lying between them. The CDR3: CASSQVWGTEAFF. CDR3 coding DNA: TGTGCCAGCAGCCAAGTCTGGGGAACTGAAGCTTTCTTT.

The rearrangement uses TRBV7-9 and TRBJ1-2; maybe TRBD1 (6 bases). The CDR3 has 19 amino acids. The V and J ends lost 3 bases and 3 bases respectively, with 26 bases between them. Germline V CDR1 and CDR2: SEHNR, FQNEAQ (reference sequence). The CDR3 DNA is TGTGCCAGCAGCTTCGATCTAGGCCGAGGCGGGGGCAAGGACTATGGCTACACCTTC. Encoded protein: CASSFDLGRGGGKDYGYTF. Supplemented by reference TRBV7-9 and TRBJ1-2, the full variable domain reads DTGVSQNPRHKITKRGQNVTFRCDPISEHNRLYWYRQTLGQGPEFLTYFQNEAQLEKSRLLSDRFSAERPKGSFSTLEIQRTEQGDSAMYLCASSFDLGRGGGKDYGYTFGSGTRLTVV.

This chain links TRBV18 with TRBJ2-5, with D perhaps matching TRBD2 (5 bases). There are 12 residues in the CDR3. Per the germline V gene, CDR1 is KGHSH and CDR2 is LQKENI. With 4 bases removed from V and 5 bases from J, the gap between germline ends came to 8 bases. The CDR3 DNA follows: TGTGCCAGCTCACTTACTAGGGAGACCCAGTACTTC. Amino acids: CASSLTRETQYF. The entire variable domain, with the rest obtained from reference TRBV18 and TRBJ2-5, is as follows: NAGVMQNPRHLVRRRGQEARLRCSPMKGHSHVYWYRQLPEEGLKFMVYLQKENIIDESGMPKERFSAEFPKEGPSILRIQQVVRGDSAAYFCASSLTRETQYFGPGTRLLVL.

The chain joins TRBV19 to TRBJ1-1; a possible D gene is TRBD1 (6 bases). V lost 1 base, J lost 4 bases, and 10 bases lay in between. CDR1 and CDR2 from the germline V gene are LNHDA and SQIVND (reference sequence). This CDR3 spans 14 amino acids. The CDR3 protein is CASSIGTTGTEAFF. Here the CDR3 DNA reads TGTGCCAGTAGTATAGGGACGACAGGCACTGAAGCTTTCTTT.

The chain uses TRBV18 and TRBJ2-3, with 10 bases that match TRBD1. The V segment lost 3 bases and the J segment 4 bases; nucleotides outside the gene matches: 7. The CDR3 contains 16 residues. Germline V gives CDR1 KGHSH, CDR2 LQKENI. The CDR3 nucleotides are TGTGCCAGCTCACCCCAGGGGACAGGGGCCGCAGATACGCAGTATTTT. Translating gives CASSPQGTGAADTQYF. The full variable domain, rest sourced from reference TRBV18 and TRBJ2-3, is NAGVMQNPRHLVRRRGQEARLRCSPMKGHSHVYWYRQLPEEGLKFMVYLQKENIIDESGMPKERFSAEFPKEGPSILRIQQVVRGDSAAYFCASSPQGTGAADTQYFGPGTRLTVL.

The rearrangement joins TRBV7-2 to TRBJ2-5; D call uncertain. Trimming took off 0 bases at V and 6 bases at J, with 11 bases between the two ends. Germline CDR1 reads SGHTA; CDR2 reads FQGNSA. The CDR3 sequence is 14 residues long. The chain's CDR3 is CASSLAGSGQTQYF. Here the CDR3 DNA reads TGTGCCAGCAGCTTAGCGGGTTCTGGGCAGACCCAGTACTTC.